This passage covers 4 T cell receptor beta chains from one sample sequenced in a study of cytomegalovirus exposure and HLA in healthy donors. PCR involved 60 Vbeta and 13 Jbeta primers. This table comes from immunoSEQ multiplex PCR, and its TCRdb copy is limited to in-frame clones, with some not included. This table holds 130,000 to 150,000 clones, 60% to 80% found once. Material for sequencing was PBMCs. The source is a male donor in good health and CMV-seronegative.

This sequence joins TRBV11-3 and TRBJ2-7; TRBD1 is a possible D gene (5 bases). The CDR3 consists of 14 residues. CDR1 is SGHNT, CDR2 YENEEA, per germline. V was cut by 5 bases and J by 1 base, with 12 bases left in between. The CDR3 protein is CASSPLGPSYEQYF. The CDR3 nucleotides are TGTGCCAGCAGCCCCTTGGGGCCATCCTACGAGCAGTACTTC.

This clone was seen a few times. The V call is TRBV5-4, the J call TRBJ2-1, with TRBD2 as a possible D gene (5 bases). Germline CDR1 SGHNT, CDR2 YYREEE (reference sequence). This CDR3 has 15 amino acids. The V and J ends lost 2 bases and 8 bases respectively, with 17 bases between them. CDR3 protein: CASSFRRTGVDEQFF. The CDR3 DNA sequence: TGTGCCAGCAGCTTCAGACGAACCGGGGTGGATGAGCAGTTCTTC.

V gene TRBV7-9 combines with J gene TRBJ2-5, with 7 bases aligning to TRBD1. Germline CDR1 reads SEHNR; CDR2 reads FQNEAQ (reference sequence). The CDR3 loop spans 13 amino acids. Trimming at V came to 6 bases and at J to 5 bases, leaving 6 bases not matched to a gene. CDR3 nucleotide sequence: TGTGCCAGCAGGGAAACAGGGGTGGAGACCCAGTACTTC. Residues: CASRETGVETQYF.

This clone was counted a few times. The V and J genes are TRBV2 and TRBJ2-3; 10 bases match TRBD1. The V gene's germline CDR1 is SNHLY and CDR2 FYNNEI. With V trimmed by 4 bases and J by 2 bases, 6 bases remained unmatched. This CDR3 region has 16 residues. CDR3 amino acids: CASSAWTGGITDTQYF. CDR3 in DNA: TGTGCCAGCAGTGCCTGGACAGGGGGAATCACAGATACGCAGTATTTT. The variable domain in full, completed from reference TRBV2 and TRBJ2-3, reads EPEVTQTPSHQVTQMGQEVILRCVPISNHLYFYWYRQILGQKVEFLVSFYNNEISEKSEIFDDQFSVERPDGSNFTLKIRSTKLEDSAMYFCASSAWTGGITDTQYFGPGTRLTVL.